Below, 21 T cell receptor beta chains from the same sample are listed, as sequenced in a study of T cells in Graves' hyperthyroidism and ophthalmopathy. It was RNA transcripts that yielded the amplified TCR beta CDR3 regions. A first-round RT-PCR of the TCR CDR3 used the HTBI primer set. One entry per CDR3 protein, called by TCRdb with MiXCR from the multiplex PCR reads. The table records about 640,000 distinct CDR3 sequences, just under 45% of them present only once. The sequenced material came from peripheral blood or thyroid tissue (not recorded which). The receptors were gathered from an adult man with Graves' disease, either hyperthyroidism or ophthalmopathy (not recorded which).

As for this clonotype: Sequence at one end of the junction differs from germline and may be a read error. V usage is TRBV2 and J usage is TRBJ1-5; TRBD1 aligns across 9 bases. CDR1 SNHLY and CDR2 FYNNEI come from the germline V gene. This CDR3 comprises 11 residues. The CDR3: CASSQDRGGGF. As DNA, the CDR3 is TGTGCCAGCAGTCAGGACAGGGGAGGTGGTTTT.

This clonotype was detected ten times or more. The V gene is TRBV2, the J gene TRBJ1-6; D uncertain. The germline CDR1 and CDR2 sequences are SNHLY and FYNNEI. The CDR3 covers 12 residues. The ends were cut back, 4 bases at V and 9 bases at J, with 7 bases in the middle. The CDR3: CASSVGVSPLHF. CDR3 in DNA: TGTGCCAGCAGTGTCGGAGTTTCACCCCTCCACTTT.

This clonotype was counted many times. The gene calls are TRBV7-2 and TRBJ1-4; D is uncertain. V was pared by 5 bases and J by 7 bases, with 17 bases between. Germline CDR1 and CDR2: SGHTA and FQGNSA. The CDR3 is 15 residues long. CDR3 nucleotides: TGTGCCAGCAGCCTATTACAGAGGGATGGTGAAAAACTGTTTTTT. Translation gives CASSLLQRDGEKLFF.

This clonotype was counted at least ten times. V usage is TRBV5-4 and J usage is TRBJ2-7; TRBD2 matches at 7 bases. V trimming: 2 bases; J trimming: 2 bases; junction bases outside the gene matches: 4. CDR1 SGHNT and CDR2 YYREEE come from the germline V gene (reference sequence). This CDR3 has 14 residues. This CDR3 is CASSFVGGPYEQYF. The CDR3 DNA sequence: TGTGCCAGCAGCTTCGTGGGAGGGCCCTACGAGCAGTACTTC.

This clonotype came up many times. The genes are TRBV10-2 and TRBJ1-2, with D uncertain. This CDR3 contains 13 residues. V lost 3 bases and J lost 3, with 8 bases in between. The germline V gene has CDR1 WSHSY and CDR2 SAAADI. CDR3 in DNA: TGCGCCAGCAGTGACAGGAGATACTATGGCTACACCTTC. Translation gives CASSDRRYYGYTF.

Comment on this clonotype: This may arise from a read error, as a much more abundant clone is one base away. The chain uses TRBV7-4 and TRBJ2-7; D is possibly TRBD1 (5 bases). This CDR3 region has 15 residues. Germline V CDR1 and CDR2: SGHVT, SQSDAQ. Deletions cut 5 bases from V and 1 base from J, with 15 bases between. The CDR3 reads CASSQTAGSSYEQYF. The CDR3 bases are TGTGCCAGCAGCCAAACGGCAGGGTCATCCTACGAGCAGTACTTC.

This clonotype was counted a few times. The V and J genes are TRBV5-1 and TRBJ1-1, with TRBD1 matching 7 bases. Unmatched junction bases numbered 8, after V lost 4 bases and J lost 2 bases. The CDR3 runs to 15 residues. CDR1 is SGHRS, CDR2 YFSETQ, per germline. The CDR3 protein is CASSAATGPNTEAFF. The DNA of the CDR3 is TGCGCCAGCAGCGCTGCGACAGGGCCAAACACTGAAGCTTTCTTT. The full variable domain, completed using reference TRBV5-1 and TRBJ1-1, is KAGVTQTPRYLIKTRGQQVTLSCSPISGHRSVSWYQQTPGQGLQFLFEYFSETQRNKGNFPGRFSGRQFSNSRSEMNVSTLELGDSALYLCASSAATGPNTEAFFGQGTRLTVV.

V is TRBV24-1 and J is TRBJ1-5; no clear D gene. The CDR3 is 11 residues long. Per the germline V gene, CDR1 is KGHDR and CDR2 is SFDVKD. Trimming pared 4 bases from V and 10 bases from J, leaving 7 bases between. The CDR3 region has the DNA TGTGCCACCAGTGACACCGACCCCCAGCATTTT. Its translation: CATSDTDPQHF.

This clonotype was counted many times. The chain couples TRBV20-1 to TRBJ1-6; D uncertain. The V end lost 3 bases, the J end lost 9 bases, and 6 bases lay between the germline ends. Germline lookup yields CDR1 DFQATT and CDR2 SNEGSKA (reference sequence). This CDR3 comprises 11 residues. CDR3 nucleotides: TGCAGTGCTAGGGGGTCTTCACCCCTCCACTTT. This encodes CSARGSSPLHF.

The chain joins TRBV29-1 to TRBJ2-7, with TRBD2 matching over 8 bases. Germline values: CDR1 SQVTM, CDR2 ANQGSEA. This CDR3 is built from 16 residues. V gave up 1 base and J gave up 4 bases; unmatched junction bases: 12. The CDR3: CSVEAGKSSGQYEQYF. The CDR3 nucleotides are TGCAGCGTTGAAGCGGGAAAGTCTAGCGGGCAATACGAGCAGTACTTC.

The chain links TRBV9 to TRBJ1-5; no clear D gene. The CDR3 contains 15 residues. The ends were cut back, 0 bases at V and 4 bases at J, with 11 bases in the middle. The germline CDR1 and CDR2 sequences are SGDLS and YYNGEE. CDR3 nucleotide sequence: TGTGCCAGCAGCGTAGGTGGTCAGGCAAATCAGCCCCAGCATTTT. Translated: CASSVGGQANQPQHF.

This clonotype has only a few counts. The genes are TRBV7-9 and TRBJ2-7; TRBD1 aligns across 8 bases. V trimming: 4 bases; J trimming: 2 bases; junction bases outside the gene matches: 4. CDR1 and CDR2 from the germline V gene are SEHNR and FQNEAQ (reference sequence). The CDR3 has 14 amino acids. The CDR3 sequence: CASSSTGGTYEQYF. In DNA form, the CDR3 reads TGTGCCAGCAGCTCCACAGGGGGTACCTACGAGCAGTACTTC. The whole variable domain, filled in from reference TRBV7-9 and TRBJ2-7, reads DTGVSQNPRHKITKRGQNVTFRCDPISEHNRLYWYRQTLGQGPEFLTYFQNEAQLEKSRLLSDRFSAERPKGSFSTLEIQRTEQGDSAMYLCASSSTGGTYEQYFGPGTRLTVT.

A note on this clonotype: With a much larger clone just one base away, this may be a read error. J is TRBJ2-5 and V is TRBV21-1; the table names TRBD1, a call not compared with the DNA. TRBV21-1 corresponds to a pseudogene. This CDR3 has 14 amino acids. DNA for the CDR3: TGTGCCAGCAGCACCGGACAGCAGCAAGAGACCCAGTACTTC. This encodes CASSTGQQQETQYF.

Points on this clonotype: The junction departs from the called germline gene at one end, perhaps through a read error. The J gene is TRBJ2-7, the V gene TRBV30; TRBD1 matches at 8 bases. The CDR3 length is 11 residues. Germline V gene data show CDR1 as GTSNPN and CDR2 as SVGIG (reference sequence). CDR3 bases: TGTGCCTGGAGTATCCAGGGGGCGCGAGGCTTC. Encoded protein: CAWSIQGARGF.

This rearrangement joins TRBV10-3 to TRBJ2-7, with D possibly being TRBD2 (5 bases). V gave up 0 bases and J gave up 3 bases, with 9 bases separating them. Per the germline V gene, CDR1 is ENHRY and CDR2 is SYGVKD. This CDR3 spans 14 amino acids. In nucleotides, the CDR3 is TGTGCCATCAGTGAGTCCCTGGGAGTCTACGAGCAGTACTTC. As protein: CAISESLGVYEQYF.

This chain links TRBV29-1 with TRBJ2-7; no firm D call. The CDR3 spans 13 residues. Germline V gene sequence: CDR1 SQVTM, CDR2 ANQGSEA. Trimming left V 5 bases short and J 0 bases short, with 11 bases between. The DNA of the CDR3 is TGCAGCGTTCGGGCAGGAAGCTCCTACGAGCAGTACTTC. This gives the protein CSVRAGSSYEQYF.

The chain couples TRBV11-1 to TRBJ1-1; no clear D gene. The CDR3 extends over 15 amino acids. The ends were cut back, 6 bases at V and 1 base at J, with 15 bases in the middle. CDR1 is SGHAT and CDR2 is FQDESV in the germline V gene (reference sequence). This CDR3 is CASSSNLRANTEAFF. In DNA form, the CDR3 reads TGTGCCAGCAGTTCAAACCTACGGGCGAACACTGAAGCTTTCTTT.

Remarks on this clonotype: One junction end does not reproduce the germline sequence, and a read error may be involved. V usage is TRBV7-9 and J usage is TRBJ1-4, with 10 positions matching TRBD1. The CDR3 has 15 residues. The germline V gene has CDR1 SEHNR and CDR2 FQNEAQ (reference sequence). The CDR3 region is CASSGGGDRGEKLFF. In DNA, the CDR3 is TGCGCCAGCAGCGGAGGCGGGGACAGGGGTGAAAAACTGTTTTTT.

At least ten counts were recorded for this clonotype. The chain recombines TRBV5-1 with TRBJ1-3; the match to TRBD1 covers 7 bases. This CDR3 spans 15 amino acids. The J segment lost 2 bases and the V segment lost 1 base, leaving 3 bases of the junction unmatched. The germline V gene encodes CDR1 SGHRS and CDR2 YFSETQ. This CDR3 is CASSLSGTAGNTIYF. The CDR3, as DNA: TGCGCCAGCAGCTTGTCCGGGACAGCTGGAAACACCATATATTTT.

At least ten counts were recorded for this clonotype. In DNA, the CDR3 is TGTGCCAGCAGATCTAGGACAGCGAACACTGAAGCTTTCTTT. Encoded protein: CASRSRTANTEAFF. This chain joins TRBV2 and TRBJ1-1; a weak D match, TRBD1 (6 bases). Germline V gives CDR1 SNHLY, CDR2 FYNNEI. The CDR3 covers 14 residues. The V and J ends lost 6 bases and 1 base respectively, with 12 bases between them.

The CDR3, as DNA: TGCAGTGCTAGAGTGGAGGGGGGCTGGAACACTGAAGCTTTCTTT. This encodes CSARVEGGWNTEAFF. The chain combines TRBV20-1 with TRBJ1-1, with D possibly being TRBD1 (6 bases). V gave up 1 base and J gave up 1 base, with 13 bases separating them. This CDR3 is 15 amino acids long. Germline V gene sequence: CDR1 DFQATT, CDR2 SNEGSKA (reference sequence).